Listed below are T cell receptor beta chains from one sample, sequenced in a study of regulatory T cells in long-lasting Graves disease. TCRdb independently ran MiXCR on the multiplex PCR reads; one entry per CDR3 protein. The repertoire has hundreds of thousands of distinct CDR3 sequences, roughly 23% of them found once; the top ten carry roughly an eighth. The sequences come from peripheral blood mononuclear cells (PBMCs), collected when the disease was refractory, from a patient treated with antithyroid drugs. These receptors all stem from a female donor with Graves disease. Each CDR3 is given with its conserved first and last residue. Fields, in order: CDR3 DNA, CDR3 protein, clone size, D gene, J gene, V gene. A D gene is named only where the DNA matches it firmly. Part of the rows lack a size; the others show once, few, many or a class for expanded clones.

TGTGCCAGCAGTTCCGCGACAGTGAACGGCTACACCTTC,CASSSATVNGYTF,many,NA,TRBJ1-2,TRBV28
TGCAGTGCTAGAGCAAGCGGGATGAGTTTCGGGACCCAGTACTTC,CSARASGMSFGTQYF,many,TRBD2,TRBJ2-5,TRBV20-1
TGTGCCAGCACTCCGGCCAGGGATGGTTCACCCCTCCACTTT,CASTPARDGSPLHF,many,NA,TRBJ1-6,TRBV3-1
TGTGCCAGCAGTTTGGGCACGGTTATCGGGAACACCGGGGAGCTGTTTTTT,CASSLGTVIGNTGELFF,many,NA,TRBJ2-2,TRBV27
TGTACCAGCTCACCACCCAGGGGGTCGGACGAGCAGTACTTC,CTSSPPRGSDEQYF,NA,TRBD1,TRBJ2-7,TRBV18
TGTGCCAGCGAACGGAGACGTCCCACCGGGGAGCTGTTTTTT,CASERRRPTGELFF,NA,NA,TRBJ2-2,TRBV28
TGTGCCAGCAGTATAGGACTGGCCTATGGCTACACCTTC,CASSIGLAYGYTF,many,NA,TRBJ1-2,TRBV12-3/TRBV12-4
TGTGCCATCAGTGAGTCCGAGGAGATCCGCCGGGAGACCCAGTACTTC,CAISESEEIRRETQYF,many,NA,TRBJ2-5,TRBV10-3
TGTGCCAGCTCACCCGCGGACGGCCCCGGCTATGGCTACACCTTC,CASSPADGPGYGYTF,NA,NA,TRBJ1-2,TRBV18
TGCAGTGCCCGAGTTGGAGTCGGGGTAGGCACTGAAGCTTTCTTT,CSARVGVGVGTEAFF,NA,NA,TRBJ1-1,TRBV20-1
TGTGCCAGCAGCCAAGTTGGTAGCGGGGGCAATGAGCAGTTCTTC,CASSQVGSGGNEQFF,NA,TRBD2,TRBJ2-1,TRBV4-2
TGTGCCAGCAGTTTTGGGCAGGTAACCTACGAGCAGTACTTC,CASSFGQVTYEQYF,many,NA,TRBJ2-7,TRBV28
TGCAGCGTTGGACAGGGAGATGGCTACACCTTC,CSVGQGDGYTF,many,TRBD1,TRBJ1-2,TRBV29-1
TGTGCCAGCAGTTACTCGAGGGCCTACGAGCAGTACTTC,CASSYSRAYEQYF,many,NA,TRBJ2-7,TRBV6-6
TGTGCCAGCAGCGGCGGAAGGGGCAGTTCCTACGAGCAGTACTTC,CASSGGRGSSYEQYF,once,NA,TRBJ2-7,TRBV5-5
TGTGCCAGCAGCCAAGATCCGGGACAGGGTCCCTACGAGCAGTACTTC,CASSQDPGQGPYEQYF,many,TRBD1,TRBJ2-7,TRBV3-1
TGCGCCAGCAGCTCGGGACCCTCGGGGGGGTCGGAGACCCAGTACTTC,CASSSGPSGGSETQYF,NA,TRBD2,TRBJ2-5,TRBV5-1
TGTGCCAGCAGCCAAGCCGGGTCCCTTAATGAAAAACTGTTTTTT,CASSQAGSLNEKLFF,NA,NA,TRBJ1-4,TRBV11-2
TGTGCCAGCAGTCCAGAGCCCAGGCAGGAGACCCAGTACTTC,CASSPEPRQETQYF,many,NA,TRBJ2-5,TRBV12-3/TRBV12-4
TGTGCCAGCAGCCGGCCCAGTGCCATGGGGACCTACGAGCAGTACTTC,CASSRPSAMGTYEQYF,NA,NA,TRBJ2-7,TRBV3-1
TGTGCCAGCAGCAACGTCTTGGGGGGCAGCTTGAACACTGAAGCTTTCTTT,CASSNVLGGSLNTEAFF,many,NA,TRBJ1-1,TRBV5-6
TGTGCCACCAGCAGTGAAAGGTCGGGATGGGAGACCCAGTACTTC,CATSSERSGWETQYF,many,NA,TRBJ2-5,TRBV15
TGTGCCAGCAACGTACTCGTAGGGGCCGCTGATACGCAGTATTTT,CASNVLVGAADTQYF,NA,NA,TRBJ2-3,TRBV2
TGTGCCAGCAGCTTAGCTGTCCCAGGCTACACCTTC,CASSLAVPGYTF,few,NA,TRBJ1-2,TRBV7-9
TGTGCCAGCAGCTTAGTCCCCCTAGCGGAAGAGACCCAGTACTTC,CASSLVPLAEETQYF,few,TRBD2,TRBJ2-5,TRBV7-6
TGTGCCAGCAGCAACGGACGAACGAACACTGAAGCTTTCTTT,CASSNGRTNTEAFF,many,NA,TRBJ1-1,TRBV3-1
TGTGCCAGCGTAGCTACAACCAATCAGCCCCAGCATTTT,CASVATTNQPQHF,NA,NA,TRBJ1-5,TRBV6-1
TGTGCCTGGAGTGTAGTGCCCAGGAACACTGAAGCTTTCTTT,CAWSVVPRNTEAFF,few,NA,TRBJ1-1,TRBV30
TGCAGTGCACGAAGACTAGCCCCTAGCACAGATACGCAGTATTTT,CSARRLAPSTDTQYF,NA,TRBD2,TRBJ2-3,TRBV20-1
TGTGCCAGCAAGACAGGACTTACCTCTGGGGCCAACGTCCTGACTTTC,CASKTGLTSGANVLTF,NA,NA,TRBJ2-6,TRBV19
TGCAGTCCCTCGGGGGGGCTCGGCTATGGCTACACCTTC,CSPSGGLGYGYTF,NA,NA,TRBJ1-2,TRBV20-1
TGCAGTGCTAGGGCCGACTACGAGCAGTACTTC,CSARADYEQYF,NA,NA,TRBJ2-7,TRBV20-1
TGCAGTGCTAGAGATTCGGCGAGTGAAGCTTTCTTT,CSARDSASEAFF,NA,NA,TRBJ1-1,TRBV20-1
TGTGCCAGCAGTTTTGTGGCCACAGATACGCAGTATTTT,CASSFVATDTQYF,few,NA,TRBJ2-3,TRBV12-3/TRBV12-4
TGCGCCAGCAGCCAGGACAGGGCCAGGGGCGAGCAGTACTTC,CASSQDRARGEQYF,many,TRBD1,TRBJ2-7,TRBV5-1
TGTGCCAGCAGTTTACCATTTGGGAAAGACAGCAAGGAAGAAAAACTGTTTTTT,CASSLPFGKDSKEEKLFF,many,NA,TRBJ1-4,TRBV28
TGTGCCAGCTCACCACCGAGGGAGGCCACCGGGGAGCTGTTTTTT,CASSPPREATGELFF,NA,NA,TRBJ2-2,TRBV18